The 9 T cell receptor beta chains reported below all come from one sample, sequenced in a study of blood T cell repertoires in COVID-19. Sequencing was performed with immunoSEQ multiplex PCR; in TCRdb, only in-frame clones are kept and a portion is missing. The table has about 48,000 clones, around 85% seen once. The sequenced sample was peripheral blood. All receptors come from a woman aged 80 or over with acute or convalescent COVID-19.

The chain's CDR3 is CASSSPGQPQHF. The DNA for the CDR3 is TGTGCCAGCAGCTCTCCCGGGCAGCCCCAGCATTTT. This sequence joins TRBV7-6 and TRBJ1-5, with unresolved D. The V end was cut by 4 bases, the J end by 7 bases, with 8 bases between. This CDR3 has 12 residues. Germline V gives CDR1 SGHVS, CDR2 FNYEAQ.

The chain recombines TRBV3-1 (or the pseudogene TRBV3-2) with TRBJ1-1; possible D gene TRBD1, 6 bases. This CDR3 has 13 amino acids. Per germline, CDR1 LGHDT and CDR2 YNNKEL (reference sequence). V gave up 3 bases and J gave up 4 bases, with 9 bases separating them. The CDR3 is CASSQGAITEAFF. In DNA form, the CDR3 reads TGTGCCAGCAGCCAGGGGGCGATCACTGAAGCTTTCTTT.

This clone turned up a few times. The chain carries TRBV3-1 (or the pseudogene TRBV3-2) and TRBJ2-7, with 8 nucleotides matching TRBD1. V shed 5 bases and J 0 bases; nucleotides not matched to a gene: 3. The CDR3 is made up of 14 amino acids. The germline CDR1 and CDR2 sequences are LGHDT and YNNKEL (reference sequence). The CDR3 reads CASSRQGPSYEQYF. The CDR3 nucleotides read TGTGCCAGCAGCAGACAGGGGCCCTCCTACGAGCAGTACTTC.

This rearrangement joins TRBV2 to TRBJ1-5; D not resolved. Germline CDR1 SNHLY, CDR2 FYNNEI. The CDR3 has 15 residues. Trimming took 5 bases from V and 2 from J, leaving 13 bases between them. DNA for the CDR3: TGTGCCAGCAGTACAGACGGGAGGGGCAATCAGCCCCAGCATTTT. This translates into CASSTDGRGNQPQHF.

The rearrangement uses TRBV5-1 and TRBJ2-5; D may be TRBD2 (5 bases). V gave up 0 bases and J gave up 3 bases, with 9 bases separating them. The CDR3 has 14 amino acids. The germline gives CDR1 SGHRS, CDR2 YFSETQ. CDR3 sequence (DNA): TGCGCCAGCAGCTTGGCTGTGAGGGAAGAGACCCAGTACTTC. It translates to CASSLAVREETQYF.

The rearrangement uses TRBV28 and TRBJ2-7, with D possibly matching TRBD1 (6 bases). The CDR3 runs 13 residues. Germline V gene data show CDR1 as MDHEN and CDR2 as SYDVKM. V dropped 10 bases and J dropped 6 bases, with 19 bases sitting between them. The DNA for the CDR3 is TGTGCCACCTCCGACCCGGACAGAGGCGAGCAGTACTTC. Encoded protein: CATSDPDRGEQYF.

The DNA of the CDR3 is TGTGCCAGCAGCGCCGGGACTAGCCGACAAGAGACCCAGTACTTC. Its translation is CASSAGTSRQETQYF. The chain has TRBV7-2 and TRBJ2-5; TRBD2 aligns across 9 bases. The trim removed 5 bases at V and 2 bases at J, leaving 6 bases unmatched. The CDR3 is 15 amino acids. CDR1 and CDR2 from the germline V gene are SGHTA and FQGNSA.

The chain is built from TRBV7-2 and TRBJ2-5; TRBD2 agrees at 7 bases. The germline V gene encodes CDR1 SGHTA and CDR2 FQGNSA. There are 14 residues in the CDR3. The ends lost 3 bases at V and 5 bases at J; junction bases unmatched: 6. The CDR3 nucleotides are TGTGCCAGCAGCTTGACGGGGGGAGGGGAGACCCAGTACTTC. Translation: CASSLTGGGETQYF.

The genes are TRBV5-1 and TRBJ1-2; 7 positions match TRBD1. Germline V gene sequence: CDR1 SGHRS, CDR2 YFSETQ. This CDR3 contains 15 residues. With 0 bases clipped from V and 6 bases from J, the junction kept 8 bases outside the gene matches. In nucleotides, the CDR3 is TGCGCCAGCAGCTTGGCTAGGACAGGTGGGGATGGCTACACCTTC. It codes for CASSLARTGGDGYTF.